This entry lists 17 T cell receptor beta chains sequenced from one sample in a study of T cells in localized non-small cell lung cancer. Sequenced by immunoSEQ multiplex PCR; TCRdb stores in-frame clones only, minus some. This sample has some 18,000 clones; approximately 83% occur once, and the top ten carry about 4.7%. The specimen comprised peripheral blood, sampled before any cancer treatment. All receptors come from a man between 35 and 75 years old with stage I lung adenocarcinoma.

The chain combines TRBV7-2 with TRBJ1-6; D might be TRBD1 (5 bases). CDR1 SGHTA and CDR2 FQGNSA come from the germline V gene. The CDR3 totals 13 residues. Trimming removed 3 bases from V and 9 bases from J, with 9 bases in between. The CDR3 coding sequence is TGTGCCAGCAGCTTGGGGGGGGGTTCACCCCTCCACTTT. Translating it yields CASSLGGGSPLHF. Filled out from reference TRBV7-2 and TRBJ1-6, the complete variable domain reads GAGVSQSPSNKVTEKGKDVELRCDPISGHTALYWYRQSLGQGLEFLIYFQGNSAPDKSGLPSDRFSAERTGGSVSTLTIQRTQQEDSAVYLCASSLGGGSPLHFGNGTRLTVT.

The chain has TRBV5-4 and TRBJ2-1; D is ambiguous. Trimming shortened V by 2 bases and J by 1 base, and 7 bases separated the two germline ends. This CDR3 is built from 14 residues. From germline, CDR1 is SGHNT and CDR2 YYREEE (reference sequence). CDR3 in amino acids: CASSLVESYNEQFF. In nucleotides, the CDR3 is TGTGCCAGCAGCTTAGTCGAATCCTACAATGAGCAGTTCTTC.

This chain joins TRBV30 and TRBJ2-7; either TRBD1 or TRBD2 may supply D (5 bases each). Germline-derived CDR1 and CDR2 are GTSNPN and SVGIG (reference sequence). This CDR3 contains 11 residues. Trimming removed 4 bases from V and 5 bases from J, with 9 bases in between. The CDR3 DNA follows: TGTGCCTGGACGAAGGGACACGAGCAGTACTTC. The encoded protein is CAWTKGHEQYF.

This clone was seen a few times. The chain has TRBV13 and TRBJ1-1, with TRBD1 as a possible D gene (5 bases). This CDR3 has 14 residues. V lost 6 bases, J lost 3 bases, and 14 bases lay in between. Germline-derived CDR1 and CDR2 are PRHDT and FYEKMQ (reference sequence). CDR3 region: CASSFFGADTEAFF. CDR3 nucleotide sequence: TGTGCCAGCAGTTTTTTTGGGGCGGACACTGAAGCTTTCTTT.

The CDR3 DNA reads TGTGCCAGCAGCCTTGTGGGGTTGGCAGATACGCAGTATTTT. This sequence encodes CASSLVGLADTQYF. This chain links TRBV9 with TRBJ2-3; D unclear. V lost 4 bases, J lost 4 bases, and 13 bases lay in between. CDR1 SGDLS and CDR2 YYNGEE come from the germline V gene. The CDR3 is 14 amino acids.

This clone was picked up one time. This chain uses TRBV7-8 with TRBJ2-2; a weak D match, TRBD1 (6 bases). This CDR3 spans 13 amino acids. V was shortened by 4 bases and J by 6 bases, with 9 bases between the two germline ends. Germline CDR1 is SGHVS and CDR2 is FQNEAQ. CDR3 residues: CASSSNRAGELFF. The CDR3 DNA is TGTGCCAGCAGCTCCAACAGGGCCGGGGAGCTGTTTTTT. Complete variable domain (other parts from reference TRBV7-8 and TRBJ2-2): GAGVSQSPRYKVAKRGQDVALRCDPISGHVSLFWYQQALGQGPEFLTYFQNEAQLDKSGLPSDRFFAERPEGSVSTLKIQRTQQEDSAVYLCASSSNRAGELFFGEGSRLTVL.

The genes are TRBV11-1 and TRBJ1-2, with 8 nucleotides matching TRBD1. The CDR3 loop spans 14 amino acids. CDR1 is SGHAT, CDR2 FQDESV, per germline (reference sequence). Trimming cost V 4 bases and J 4 bases; bases outside gene matches: 5. This CDR3 is CASSSQGQAYGYTF. The CDR3, as DNA: TGTGCCAGCAGCTCCCAGGGACAGGCCTATGGCTACACCTTC.

This clone has just a few counts. The CDR3: CASSSYNEGEKLFF. DNA for the CDR3: TGTGCCAGCAGTTCTTACAATGAAGGTGAAAAACTGTTTTTT. The chain links TRBV28 to TRBJ1-4; D remains ambiguous. Germline assignment: CDR1 MDHEN and CDR2 SYDVKM. Between the trimmed V and J ends, which lost 4 bases and 7 bases, there was a span of 13 bases. The length of the CDR3 is 14 residues.

The V and J genes are TRBV21-1 and TRBJ2-7; the table assigns TRBD1, which was not confirmed against the DNA. TRBV21-1 is a documented pseudogene. This CDR3 spans 14 amino acids. CDR3 amino acids: CASSKATRSYEQYF. Here the CDR3 DNA reads TGTGCCAGCAGCAAAGCTACCAGATCCTACGAGCAGTACTTC.

This chain's CDR3 is CASSQALSGGTDTQYF. The CDR3, as DNA: TGCGCCAGCAGCCAAGCTCTCAGCGGGGGTACGGATACGCAGTATTTT. The V gene is TRBV4-3, the J gene TRBJ2-3; the match to TRBD2 covers 8 bases. CDR3 length: 16 residues. The germline CDR1 and CDR2 sequences are LGHNA and YSLEER. The J segment lost 6 bases and the V segment lost 1 base, leaving 9 bases of the junction unmatched.

The genes are TRBV30 and TRBJ1-6; D is unclear. The length of the CDR3 is 14 residues. Germline CDR1 is GTSNPN and CDR2 is SVGIG (reference sequence). Trimming removed 2 bases at V and 9 bases at J, with 14 bases between. CDR3 sequence reads: CAWSQSAAGSPLHF. DNA for the CDR3: TGTGCCTGGAGTCAAAGCGCAGCAGGTTCACCCCTCCACTTT.

The V and J genes are TRBV6-1 and TRBJ1-4, with D possibly matching TRBD1 (5 bases). Germline values: CDR1 MNHNS, CDR2 SASEGT. The V gene lost 6 bases and the J gene lost 8 bases, with 19 bases spanning the gap. The CDR3 runs to 15 residues. The CDR3 loop reads CASSSEWGSKEKLFF. The CDR3 DNA follows: TGTGCCAGCAGCTCTGAATGGGGGAGTAAGGAAAAACTGTTTTTT.

V gene TRBV4-3 combines with J gene TRBJ1-4, with TRBD1 matching over 9 bases. CDR1 and CDR2 (germline): LGHNA, YSLEER. The V and J ends lost 3 bases and 3 bases, in that order; junction bases with no gene match: 5. This CDR3 spans 16 amino acids. CDR3 DNA: TGCGCCAGCAGCCAGGGACAGGGAAAGCCTAATGAAAAACTGTTTTTT. As protein: CASSQGQGKPNEKLFF.

This clone has more than one count but fewer than ten. The rearrangement links TRBV7-2 to TRBJ2-4, with no clear D. In germline, CDR1 is SGHTA, CDR2 FQGNSA. The germline V and J ends were trimmed by 3 bases and 4 bases, with 7 bases remaining between them. The CDR3 contains 13 residues. CDR3: CASSFAEKNIQYF. The DNA for the CDR3 is TGTGCCAGCAGCTTCGCAGAGAAAAACATTCAGTACTTC.

The chain joins TRBV10-3 to TRBJ2-2; D is undetermined. Germline V lookup: CDR1 ENHRY, CDR2 SYGVKD. The V and J ends lost 0 bases and 6 bases respectively, with 11 bases between them. This CDR3 contains 15 residues. The CDR3 DNA reads as TGTGCCATCAGTGAGTCAGACCTAGGGTCCGGGGAGCTGTTTTTT. This codes for CAISESDLGSGELFF.

Only a few counts were recorded for this clone. V is TRBV5-1 and J is TRBJ1-5; D possibly corresponds to TRBD1 (5 bases). The CDR3 extends over 16 amino acids. Germline V gives CDR1 SGHRS, CDR2 YFSETQ. V lost 0 bases to trimming and J lost 2 bases, with 12 bases between them. This CDR3 is CASSLDGAKGNQPQHF. CDR3 bases: TGCGCCAGCAGCTTGGATGGGGCTAAGGGCAATCAGCCCCAGCATTTT.

The genes are TRBV7-2 and TRBJ2-3; the match to TRBD2 covers 14 bases. CDR1 is SGHTA, CDR2 FQGNSA, per germline. V was pared by 5 bases and J by 5 bases, with 3 bases of the junction left unmatched. CDR3 length: 15 residues. The CDR3 protein is CASSRLAGGQDTQYF. For the CDR3, the DNA is TGTGCCAGCAGCAGACTAGCGGGGGGGCAAGATACGCAGTATTTT.